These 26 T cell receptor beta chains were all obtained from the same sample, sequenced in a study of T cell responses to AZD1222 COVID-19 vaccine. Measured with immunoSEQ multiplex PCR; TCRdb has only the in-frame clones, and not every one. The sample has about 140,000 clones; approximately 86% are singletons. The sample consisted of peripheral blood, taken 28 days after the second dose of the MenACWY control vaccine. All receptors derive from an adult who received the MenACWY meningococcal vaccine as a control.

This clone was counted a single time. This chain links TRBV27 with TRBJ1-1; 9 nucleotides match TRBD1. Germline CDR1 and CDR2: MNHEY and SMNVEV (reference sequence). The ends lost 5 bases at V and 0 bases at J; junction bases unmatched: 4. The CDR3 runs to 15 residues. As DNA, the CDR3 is TGTGCCAGCAGTCCTTGGGACAGGGTGAACACTGAAGCTTTCTTT. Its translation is CASSPWDRVNTEAFF.

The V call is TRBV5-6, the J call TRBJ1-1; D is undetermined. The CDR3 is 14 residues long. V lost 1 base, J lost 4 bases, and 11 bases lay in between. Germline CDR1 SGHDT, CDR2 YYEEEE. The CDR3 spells CASSLRSWGTEAFF. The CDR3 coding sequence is TGTGCCAGCAGCTTGCGGTCCTGGGGCACTGAAGCTTTCTTT.

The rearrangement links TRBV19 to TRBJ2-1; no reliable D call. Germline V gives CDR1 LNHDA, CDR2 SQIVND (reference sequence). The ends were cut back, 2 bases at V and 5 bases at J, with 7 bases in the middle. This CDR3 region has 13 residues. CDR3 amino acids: CASSIWRNNEQFF. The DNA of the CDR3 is TGTGCCAGTAGTATATGGCGGAACAATGAGCAGTTCTTC. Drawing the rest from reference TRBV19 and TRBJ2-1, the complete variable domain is DGGITQSPKYLFRKEGQNVTLSCEQNLNHDAMYWYRQDPGQGLRLIYYSQIVNDFQKGDIAEGYSVSREKKESFPLTVTSAQKNPTAFYLCASSIWRNNEQFFGPGTRLTVL.

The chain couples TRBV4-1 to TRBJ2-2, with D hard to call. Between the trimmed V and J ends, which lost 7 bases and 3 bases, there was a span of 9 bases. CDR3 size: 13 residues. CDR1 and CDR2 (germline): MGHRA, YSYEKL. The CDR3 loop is CASTWSDTGELFF. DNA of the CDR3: TGCGCCAGCACCTGGTCAGACACCGGGGAGCTGTTTTTT.

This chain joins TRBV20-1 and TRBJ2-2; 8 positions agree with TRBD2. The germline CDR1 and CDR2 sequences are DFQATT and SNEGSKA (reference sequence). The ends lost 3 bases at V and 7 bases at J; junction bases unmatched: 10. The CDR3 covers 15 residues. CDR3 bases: TGCAGTGCTAGTACCAGCGGGAGTTGGAACGGGGAGCTGTTTTTT. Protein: CSASTSGSWNGELFF.

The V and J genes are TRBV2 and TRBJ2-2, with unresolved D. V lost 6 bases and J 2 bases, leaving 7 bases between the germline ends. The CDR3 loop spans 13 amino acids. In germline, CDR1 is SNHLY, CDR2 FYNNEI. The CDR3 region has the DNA TGTGCCAGCAGGACTGAAAACACCGGGGAGCTGTTTTTT. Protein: CASRTENTGELFF.

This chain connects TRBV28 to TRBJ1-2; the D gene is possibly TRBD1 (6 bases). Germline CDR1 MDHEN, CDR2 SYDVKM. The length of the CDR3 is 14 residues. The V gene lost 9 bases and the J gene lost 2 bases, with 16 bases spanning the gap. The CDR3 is CASCTGLGNYGYTF. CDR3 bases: TGTGCCAGTTGCACAGGGTTGGGAAACTATGGCTACACCTTC.

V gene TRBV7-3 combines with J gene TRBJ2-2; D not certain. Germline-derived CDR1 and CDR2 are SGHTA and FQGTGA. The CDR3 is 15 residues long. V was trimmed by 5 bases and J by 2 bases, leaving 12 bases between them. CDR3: CASSPSNFNTGELFF. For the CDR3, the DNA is TGTGCCAGCAGCCCATCTAACTTTAACACCGGGGAGCTGTTTTTT.

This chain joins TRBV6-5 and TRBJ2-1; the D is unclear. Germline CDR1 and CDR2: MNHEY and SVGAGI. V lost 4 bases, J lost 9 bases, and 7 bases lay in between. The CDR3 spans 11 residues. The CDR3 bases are TGTGCCAGCAGTTTTAAAGCTGAGCAGTTCTTC. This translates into CASSFKAEQFF.

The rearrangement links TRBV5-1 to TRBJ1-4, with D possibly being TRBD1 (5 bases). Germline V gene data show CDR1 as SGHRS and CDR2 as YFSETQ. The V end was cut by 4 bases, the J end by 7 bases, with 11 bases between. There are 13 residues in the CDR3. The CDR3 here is CASSVGTGEKLFF. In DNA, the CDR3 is TGCGCCAGCAGCGTGGGGACTGGTGAAAAACTGTTTTTT.

DNA for the CDR3: TGTGCCAGCAGCTTGGAGGGTCAGCCCCAGCATTTT. Translation gives CASSLEGQPQHF. The gene calls are TRBV5-5 and TRBJ1-5; D is ambiguous. The CDR3 runs to 12 residues. Germline-derived CDR1 and CDR2 are SGHKS and YYEKEE (reference sequence). Deletions cut 0 bases from V and 6 bases from J, with 4 bases between.

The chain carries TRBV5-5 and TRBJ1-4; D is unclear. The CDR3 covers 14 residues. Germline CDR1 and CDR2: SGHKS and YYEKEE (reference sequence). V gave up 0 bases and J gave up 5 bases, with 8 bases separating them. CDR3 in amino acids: CASSLGGNNEKLFF. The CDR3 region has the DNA TGTGCCAGCAGCTTGGGTGGAAACAATGAAAAACTGTTTTTT.

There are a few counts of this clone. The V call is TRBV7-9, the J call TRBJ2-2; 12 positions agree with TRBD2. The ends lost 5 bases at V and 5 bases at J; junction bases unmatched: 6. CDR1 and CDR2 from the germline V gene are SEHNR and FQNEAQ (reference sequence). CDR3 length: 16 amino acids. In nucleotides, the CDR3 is TGTGCCAGCAGCCCCCGACTAGCGGGAGAGACCGGGGAGCTGTTTTTT. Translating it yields CASSPRLAGETGELFF.

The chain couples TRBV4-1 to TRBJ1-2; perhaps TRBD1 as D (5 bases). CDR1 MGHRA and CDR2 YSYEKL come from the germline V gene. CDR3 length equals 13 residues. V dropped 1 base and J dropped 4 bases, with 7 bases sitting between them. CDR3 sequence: CASSQGQSYGYTF. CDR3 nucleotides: TGCGCCAGCAGCCAAGGACAGAGCTATGGCTACACCTTC.

For the CDR3, the DNA is TGTGCCAGCAGCCCATGGACAGCTTATGGCTACACCTTC. Its translation: CASSPWTAYGYTF. The V and J genes are TRBV12-3 or TRBV12-4 and TRBJ1-2; a possible D gene is TRBD1 (6 bases). The ends were cut back, 6 bases at V and 5 bases at J, with 13 bases in the middle. This CDR3 is 13 amino acids long.

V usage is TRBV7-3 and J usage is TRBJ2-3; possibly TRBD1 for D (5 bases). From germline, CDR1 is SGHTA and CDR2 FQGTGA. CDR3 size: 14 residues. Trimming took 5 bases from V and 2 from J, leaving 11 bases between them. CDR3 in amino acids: CASSPQGNTDTQYF. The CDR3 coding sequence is TGTGCCAGCAGCCCCCAGGGCAACACAGATACGCAGTATTTT.

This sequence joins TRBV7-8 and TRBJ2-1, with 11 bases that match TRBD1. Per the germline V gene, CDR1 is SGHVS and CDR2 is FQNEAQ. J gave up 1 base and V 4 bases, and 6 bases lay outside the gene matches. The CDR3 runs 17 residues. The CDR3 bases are TGTGCCAGCAGCTCGCGGGGGACAGGGGGATCCTACAATGAGCAGTTCTTC. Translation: CASSSRGTGGSYNEQFF.

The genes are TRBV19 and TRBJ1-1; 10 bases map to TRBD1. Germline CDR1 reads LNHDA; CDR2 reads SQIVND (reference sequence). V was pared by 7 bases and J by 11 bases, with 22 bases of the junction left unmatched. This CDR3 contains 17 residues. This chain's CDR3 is CASTLLALTGGASSAFF. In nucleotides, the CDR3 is TGTGCCAGTACCTTGTTAGCCTTGACAGGGGGCGCGTCTTCGGCTTTCTTT.

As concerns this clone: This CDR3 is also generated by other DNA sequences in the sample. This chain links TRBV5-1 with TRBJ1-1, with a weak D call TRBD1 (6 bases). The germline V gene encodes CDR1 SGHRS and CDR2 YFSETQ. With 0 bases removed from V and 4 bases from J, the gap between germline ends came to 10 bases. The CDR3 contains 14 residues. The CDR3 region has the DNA TGCGCCAGCAGCTTGGAACAGGGCCGCACTGAAGCTTTCTTT. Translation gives CASSLEQGRTEAFF.

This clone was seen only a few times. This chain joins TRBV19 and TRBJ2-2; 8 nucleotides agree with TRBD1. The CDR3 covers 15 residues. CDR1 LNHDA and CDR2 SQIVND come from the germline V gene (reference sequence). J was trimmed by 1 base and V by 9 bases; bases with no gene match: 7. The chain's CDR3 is CASLRTGRNTGELFF. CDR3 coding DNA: TGTGCCAGCCTAAGGACAGGGAGGAACACCGGGGAGCTGTTTTTT.

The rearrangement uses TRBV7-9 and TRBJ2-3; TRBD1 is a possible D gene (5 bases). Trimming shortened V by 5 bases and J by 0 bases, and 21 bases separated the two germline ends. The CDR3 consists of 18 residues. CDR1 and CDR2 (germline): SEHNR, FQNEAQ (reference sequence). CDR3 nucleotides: TGTGCCAGCAGCCCCCCGGTGGGCAGGGCCACTAGCACAGATACGCAGTATTTT. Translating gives CASSPPVGRATSTDTQYF.

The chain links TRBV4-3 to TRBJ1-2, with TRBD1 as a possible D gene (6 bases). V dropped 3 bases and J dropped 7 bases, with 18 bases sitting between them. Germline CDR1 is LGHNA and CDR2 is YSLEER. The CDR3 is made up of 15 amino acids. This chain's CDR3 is CASSHTGGGLVGYTF. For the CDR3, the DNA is TGCGCCAGCAGCCACACCGGGGGGGGGCTAGTTGGCTACACCTTC.

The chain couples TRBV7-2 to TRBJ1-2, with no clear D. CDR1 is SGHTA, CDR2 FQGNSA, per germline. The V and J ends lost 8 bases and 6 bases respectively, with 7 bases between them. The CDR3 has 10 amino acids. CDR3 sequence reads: CASLQNGYTF. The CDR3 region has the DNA TGTGCCAGCCTCCAAAATGGCTACACCTTC.

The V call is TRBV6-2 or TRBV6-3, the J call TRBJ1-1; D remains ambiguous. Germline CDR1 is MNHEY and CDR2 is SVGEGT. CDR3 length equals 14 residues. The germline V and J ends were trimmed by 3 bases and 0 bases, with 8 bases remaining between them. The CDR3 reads CASSYQEMNTEAFF. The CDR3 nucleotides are TGTGCCAGCAGTTATCAGGAAATGAACACTGAAGCTTTCTTT.

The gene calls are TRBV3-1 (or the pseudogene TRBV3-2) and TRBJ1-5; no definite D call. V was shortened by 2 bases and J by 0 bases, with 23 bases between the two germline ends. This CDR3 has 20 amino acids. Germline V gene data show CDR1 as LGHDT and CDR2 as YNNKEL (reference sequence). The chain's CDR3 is CASSQPFRRKGGNSNQPQHF. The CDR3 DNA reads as TGTGCCAGCAGCCAACCGTTTCGTCGGAAGGGAGGTAATAGCAATCAGCCCCAGCATTTT.

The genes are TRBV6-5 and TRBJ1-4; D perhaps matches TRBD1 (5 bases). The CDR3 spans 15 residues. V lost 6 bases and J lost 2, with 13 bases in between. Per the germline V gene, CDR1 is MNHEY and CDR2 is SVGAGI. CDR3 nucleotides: TGTGCCAGCAGCCAAAGTTGGGGGACTAATGAAAAACTGTTTTTT. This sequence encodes CASSQSWGTNEKLFF.